This T cell receptor (beta chain) emerged from a study of OX40 agonist ivuxolimab in advanced cancers. As for the study in general: Three patients showed partial responses: one hepatocellular carcinoma and two cutaneous melanoma cases. Study-wide results and caveats: Within 6 weeks, CD4+ and CD8+ blood T cells expanded clonally at 0.1 to 3.0 mg/kg.

The CDR3 spans 13 residues. The V and J ends lost 6 bases and 4 bases, in that order; junction bases with no gene match: 5. Germline V gives CDR1 MNHEY, CDR2 SMNVEV (reference sequence). TCRdb's table, derived via immunoSEQ multiplex PCR, lists solely in-frame clones and lacks some. The sample lists 40,000 to 50,000 clones, about 80% occurring once. Details on this clone: What it recognizes is unknown.

This TCR came from an adult with an advanced solid tumor such as melanoma, head and neck, liver or kidney cancer. This specimen consisted of CD4+ or CD8+ T cells sorted from blood, obtained in a trial of the OX40 agonist ivuxolimab. This chain joins TRBV27 and TRBJ1-2; 7 bases map to TRBD1. CDR3 DNA sequence: TGTGCCAGCAGACCGACAGGGTTCTATGGCTACACCTTC. Protein sequence: CASRPTGFYGYTF.